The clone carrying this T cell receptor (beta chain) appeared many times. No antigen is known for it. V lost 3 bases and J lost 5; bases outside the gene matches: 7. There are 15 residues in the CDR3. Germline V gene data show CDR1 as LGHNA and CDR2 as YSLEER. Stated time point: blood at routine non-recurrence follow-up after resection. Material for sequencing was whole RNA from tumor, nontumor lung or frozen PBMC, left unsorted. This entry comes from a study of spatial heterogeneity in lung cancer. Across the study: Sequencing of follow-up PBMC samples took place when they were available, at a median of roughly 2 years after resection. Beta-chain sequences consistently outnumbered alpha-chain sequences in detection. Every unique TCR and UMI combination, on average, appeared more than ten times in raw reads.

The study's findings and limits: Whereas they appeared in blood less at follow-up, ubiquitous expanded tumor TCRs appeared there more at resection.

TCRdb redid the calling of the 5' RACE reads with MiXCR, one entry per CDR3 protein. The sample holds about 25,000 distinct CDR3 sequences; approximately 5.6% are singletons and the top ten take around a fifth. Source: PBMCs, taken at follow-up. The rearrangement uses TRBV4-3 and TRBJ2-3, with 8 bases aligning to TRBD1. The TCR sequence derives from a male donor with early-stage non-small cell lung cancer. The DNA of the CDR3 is TGCGCCAGCAGCCAGACAGGGGACGAGGGAGATACGCAGTATTTT. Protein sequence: CASSQTGDEGDTQYF.